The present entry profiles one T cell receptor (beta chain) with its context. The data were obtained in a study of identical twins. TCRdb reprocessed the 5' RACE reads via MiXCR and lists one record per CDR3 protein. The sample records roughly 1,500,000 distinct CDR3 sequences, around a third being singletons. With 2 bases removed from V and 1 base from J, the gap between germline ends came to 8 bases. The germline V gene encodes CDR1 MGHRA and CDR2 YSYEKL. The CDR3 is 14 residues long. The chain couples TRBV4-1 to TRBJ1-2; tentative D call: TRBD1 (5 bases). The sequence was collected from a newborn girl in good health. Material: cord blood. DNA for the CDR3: TGCGCCAGCAGCCAATCGACAGTTAACTATGGCTACACCTTC. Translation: CASSQSTVNYGYTF.